The text below deals with one TCR beta chain. This entry is derived from a study of monozygotic twins with inflammatory bowel disease. This CDR3 has 16 amino acids. Germline assignment: CDR1 LGHDT and CDR2 YNNKEL (reference sequence). TCRdb reanalyzed the 5' RACE reads and collapses them to one entry per CDR3 protein, without DNA. The listing records some 450,000 distinct CDR3 sequences. V usage is TRBV3-1 and J usage is TRBJ2-2; the TCRdb D gene call, TRBD1, has no DNA to confirm it. The receptor's source is a human donor with ulcerative colitis or Crohn's disease, or a healthy co-twin of an affected twin (not recorded which). Sample: blood. CDR3 in amino acids: CASSQLGDRAVGELFF.